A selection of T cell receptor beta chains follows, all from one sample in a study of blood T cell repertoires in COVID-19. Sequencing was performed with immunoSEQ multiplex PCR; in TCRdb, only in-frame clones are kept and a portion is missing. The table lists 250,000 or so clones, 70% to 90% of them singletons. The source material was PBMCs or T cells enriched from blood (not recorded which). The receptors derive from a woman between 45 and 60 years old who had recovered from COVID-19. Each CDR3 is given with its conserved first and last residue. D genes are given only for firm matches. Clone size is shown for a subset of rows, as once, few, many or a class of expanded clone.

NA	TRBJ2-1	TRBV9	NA	TGTGCCAGCAGCGTAAGGCCAGGGGACAATGAGCAGTTCTTC	CASSVRPGDNEQFF
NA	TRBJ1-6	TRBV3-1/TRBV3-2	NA	TGTGCCAGCAGCCATTGGACAGAAAATTCACCCCTCCACTTT	CASSHWTENSPLHF
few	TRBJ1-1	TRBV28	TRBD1	TGTGCCAGCAGACAGGGGTCCACTGAAGCTTTCTTT	CASRQGSTEAFF
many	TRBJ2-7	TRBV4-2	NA	TGTGCCAGCGGGCCCAGCTCCTACGAGCAGTACTTC	CASGPSSYEQYF
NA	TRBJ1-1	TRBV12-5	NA	TGTGCTAGTAGTGGGCAGGGAGGCACTGAAGCTTTCTTT	CASSGQGGTEAFF
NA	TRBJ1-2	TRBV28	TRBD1	TGTGCCAGCAGTTCCACAGGGGGCAACTATGGCTACACCTTC	CASSSTGGNYGYTF
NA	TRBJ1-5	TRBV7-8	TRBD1	TGTGCCAGCAGCTTATACGGACAGGCAGGACAGTCGCAGCCCCAGCATTTT	CASSLYGQAGQSQPQHF
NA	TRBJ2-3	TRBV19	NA	TGTGCCAGTAGTATTGGCTCTTACACAGATACGCAGTATTTT	CASSIGSYTDTQYF
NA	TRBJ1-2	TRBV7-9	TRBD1	TGTGCCAGCAGCTTTGGACAGGGGGACGGCTACACCTTC	CASSFGQGDGYTF
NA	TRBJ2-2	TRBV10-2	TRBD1	TGCGCCAGCGGGGAAACGACAGGGACCTTCACCGGGGAGCTGTTTTTT	CASGETTGTFTGELFF
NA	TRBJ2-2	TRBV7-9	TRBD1	TGTGCCAGCAGCTTCAGGGGGCAAGTGGCCGGGGAGCTGTTTTTT	CASSFRGQVAGELFF
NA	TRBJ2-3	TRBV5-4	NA	TGTGCCAGCAGCTCCAGCGGCAGCACAGATACGCAGTATTTT	CASSSSGSTDTQYF
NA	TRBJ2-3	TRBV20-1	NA	TGCAGTGCTCAACAGGGAGATACGCAGTATTTT	CSAQQGDTQYF
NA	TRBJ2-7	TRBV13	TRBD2	TGTGCCAGCAGCGAACTAGCGCGAGGCGAGCAGTACTTC	CASSELARGEQYF
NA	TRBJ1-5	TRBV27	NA	TGTGCCAGCAGTTCTTCAACTTATAGCAATCAGCCCCAGCATTTT	CASSSSTYSNQPQHF
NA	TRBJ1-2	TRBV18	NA	TGTGCCAGCTCACCCCCGATGCGGGACTATGGCTACACCTTC	CASSPPMRDYGYTF
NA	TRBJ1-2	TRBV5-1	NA	TGCGCCAGCAGCGTCCATTCAGCCTTAGAGGATGGCTACACCTTC	CASSVHSALEDGYTF
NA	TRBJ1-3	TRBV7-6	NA	TGTGCCAGCAGCTTAGCAGCCCCTAGCTCTGGAAACACCATATATTTT	CASSLAAPSSGNTIYF
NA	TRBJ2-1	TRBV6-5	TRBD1	TGTGCCAGCCGCGCAGGGGGCGAGGATGAGCAGTTCTTC	CASRAGGEDEQFF
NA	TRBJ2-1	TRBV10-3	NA	TGTGCCATCGCGGGAAACTACAATGAGCAGTTCTTC	CAIAGNYNEQFF
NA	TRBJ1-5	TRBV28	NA	TGTGCCAGCAGTGGACCCGTACGGGGGGTGGCCCAGCATTTT	CASSGPVRGVAQHF
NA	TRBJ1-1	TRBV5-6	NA	TGTGCCAGCAGCTTTGACAGAAATGAAGCTTTCTTT	CASSFDRNEAFF
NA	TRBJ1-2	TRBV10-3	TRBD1	TGTGCCTCGACAGGGATTCCCGCCTATGGCTACACCTTC	CASTGIPAYGYTF
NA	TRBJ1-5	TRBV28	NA	TGTGCCAGCAGTTTATCAAGGCAGGTATATAGCAATCAGCCCCAGCATTTT	CASSLSRQVYSNQPQHF
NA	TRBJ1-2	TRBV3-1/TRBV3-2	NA	TGTGCCAGCAGCCCTCAGGGGAACTATGGCTACACCTTC	CASSPQGNYGYTF
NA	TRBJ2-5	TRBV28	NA	TGTGCCAGCAGCCCAGGACAGATCCAAGAGACCCAGTACTTC	CASSPGQIQETQYF
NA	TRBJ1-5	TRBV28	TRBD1	TGTGCCAGCAAAATACACCGACAGGGTCCGAATCAGCCCCAGCATTTT	CASKIHRQGPNQPQHF
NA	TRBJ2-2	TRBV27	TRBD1	TGTGCCAGCAGTTGGGGACAGGGGGCGCCCGGGGAGCTGTTTTTT	CASSWGQGAPGELFF
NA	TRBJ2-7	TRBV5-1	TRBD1	TGCGCCAGCAGCGCGGGACAGGCTCTCGGCGAGCAGTACTTC	CASSAGQALGEQYF
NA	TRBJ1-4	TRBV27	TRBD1	TGTGCCAGCAGTACGGACAGGGTCGGCCGACGGGGTAATGAAAAACTGTTTTTT	CASSTDRVGRRGNEKLFF
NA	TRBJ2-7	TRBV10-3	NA	TGTGCCATCAACCAAGGTTCAGGGACCTACGAGCAGTACTTC	CAINQGSGTYEQYF
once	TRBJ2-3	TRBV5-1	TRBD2	TGCGCCAGCAGCACGGGGACTAACCAAATCACAGATACGCAGTATTTT	CASSTGTNQITDTQYF
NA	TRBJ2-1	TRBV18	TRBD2	TGTGCCAGCTCCCCTTTTCCCGGGGGGGTTTACAATGAGCAGTTCTTC	CASSPFPGGVYNEQFF
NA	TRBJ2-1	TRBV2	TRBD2	TGTGCCAGCAGTACTAGCGGAGCTTCCTACAATGAGCAGTTCTTC	CASSTSGASYNEQFF
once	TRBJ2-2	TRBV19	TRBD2	TGTGCCAGTAGTATGGGGACTAGCGGGACCGGGGAGCTGTTTTTT	CASSMGTSGTGELFF
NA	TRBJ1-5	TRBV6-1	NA	TGTGCCAGCAGTGAAGGTATACAGGGCAATCAGCCCCAGCATTTT	CASSEGIQGNQPQHF
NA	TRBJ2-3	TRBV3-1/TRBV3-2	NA	TGTGCCAGCAGCCAAGATCTCCTGGCAATTTACGGAGGCACAGATACGCAGTATTTT	CASSQDLLAIYGGTDTQYF
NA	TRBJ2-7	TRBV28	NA	TGTGCCAGCAGTCGAACCGGGACACTGAGCTCCTACGAGCAGTACTTC	CASSRTGTLSSYEQYF
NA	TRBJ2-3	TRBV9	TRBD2	TGTGCCAGCAGCGGGACTAGCGGGAGAGGGACGGATACGCAGTATTTT	CASSGTSGRGTDTQYF
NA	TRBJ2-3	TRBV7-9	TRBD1	TGTGCCAGCACCCCGACAGGGTGGGCCACAGATACGCAGTATTTT	CASTPTGWATDTQYF
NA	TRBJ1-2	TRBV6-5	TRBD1	TGTGCCAGCAGAAGGGACAGCCGAATTTATGGCTACACCTTC	CASRRDSRIYGYTF
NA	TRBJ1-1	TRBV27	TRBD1	TGTGCCAGCAGTTTTTCAGGGGGCGCGGCGACTGAAGCTTTCTTT	CASSFSGGAATEAFF
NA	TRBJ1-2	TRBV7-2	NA	TGTGCCAGCAGCTTAGAGTGGGCCCTGGGTAACTATGGCTACACCTTC	CASSLEWALGNYGYTF
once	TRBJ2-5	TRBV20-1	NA	TGCAGTGCGCGAAAAGAGACCCAGTACTTC	CSARKETQYF
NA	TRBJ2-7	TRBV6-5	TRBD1	TGTGCCAGCAGTTACCAACAGGGGGCGCGAGAGCAGTACTTC	CASSYQQGAREQYF